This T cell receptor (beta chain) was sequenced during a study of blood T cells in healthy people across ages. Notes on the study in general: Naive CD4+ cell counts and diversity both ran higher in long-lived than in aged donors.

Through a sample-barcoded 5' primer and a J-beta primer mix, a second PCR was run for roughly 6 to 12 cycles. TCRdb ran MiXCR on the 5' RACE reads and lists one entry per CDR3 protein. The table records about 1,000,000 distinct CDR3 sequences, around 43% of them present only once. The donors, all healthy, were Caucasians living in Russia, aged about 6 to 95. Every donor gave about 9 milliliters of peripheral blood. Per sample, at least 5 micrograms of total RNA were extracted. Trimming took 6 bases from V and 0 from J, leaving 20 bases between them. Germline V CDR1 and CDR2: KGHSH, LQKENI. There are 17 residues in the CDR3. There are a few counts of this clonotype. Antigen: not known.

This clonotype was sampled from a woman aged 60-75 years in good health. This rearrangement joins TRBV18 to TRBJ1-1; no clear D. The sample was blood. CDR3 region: CASSPYTGPTLNTEAFF. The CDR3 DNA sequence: TGTGCCAGCTCTCCCTATACCGGGCCAACTTTGAACACTGAAGCTTTCTTT.